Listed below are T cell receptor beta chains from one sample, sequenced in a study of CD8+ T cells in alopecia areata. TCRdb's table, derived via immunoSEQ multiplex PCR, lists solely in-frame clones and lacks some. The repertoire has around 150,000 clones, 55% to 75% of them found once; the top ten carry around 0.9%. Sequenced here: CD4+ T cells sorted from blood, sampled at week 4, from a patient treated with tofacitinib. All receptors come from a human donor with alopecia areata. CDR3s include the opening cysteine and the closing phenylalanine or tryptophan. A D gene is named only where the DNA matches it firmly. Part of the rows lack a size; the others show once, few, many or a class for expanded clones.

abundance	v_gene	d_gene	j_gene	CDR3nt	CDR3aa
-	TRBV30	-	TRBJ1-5	TGTGCCTGGAGTGCCGTGGCCGGCCAGCCCCAGCATTTT	CAWSAVAGQPQHF
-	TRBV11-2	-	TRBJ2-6	TGTGCCAGCAGCTCCCAGATCTCTGGGGCCAACGTCCTGACTTTC	CASSSQISGANVLTF
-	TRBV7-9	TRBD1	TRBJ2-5	TGTGCCAGCAGCTTAGACAGGGGGGAGACCCAGTACTTC	CASSLDRGETQYF
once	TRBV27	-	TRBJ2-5	TGTGCCAGCAGTTTATCGACGGGTCAGACCCAGTACTTC	CASSLSTGQTQYF
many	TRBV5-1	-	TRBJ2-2	TGCGCCAGCAGCTTGAACACCGGGGAGCTGTTTTTT	CASSLNTGELFF
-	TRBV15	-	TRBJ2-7	TGTGCCACCAGCACTACCGGGACACTAGCCTACGAGCAGTACTTC	CATSTTGTLAYEQYF
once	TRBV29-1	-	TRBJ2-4	TGCAGCGTTGAAGCGGGGGCCGGGGTCAAAAACATTCAGTACTTC	CSVEAGAGVKNIQYF
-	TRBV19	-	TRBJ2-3	TGTGCCAGTAGTCCCGGAGCAAATACGCAGTATTTT	CASSPGANTQYF
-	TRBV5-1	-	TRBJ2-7	TGCGCCAGCAGCTCCCAAGGAGTCGAGCAGTACTTC	CASSSQGVEQYF
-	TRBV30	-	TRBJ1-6	TGTGCCTGGGGAAGGGGAGGCTCCTATAATTCACCCCTCCACTTT	CAWGRGGSYNSPLHF
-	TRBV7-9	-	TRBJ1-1	TGTGCCAGCAGCTTCCGGGGGGAGAACACTGAAGCTTTCTTT	CASSFRGENTEAFF
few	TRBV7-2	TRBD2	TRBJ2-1	TGTGCCAGCAGCCCTCGGACTAGCGGGGAGCAGTTCTTC	CASSPRTSGEQFF
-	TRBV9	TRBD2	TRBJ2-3	TGTGCCAGCAGCACGGGGACTACCAACACAGATACGCAGTATTTT	CASSTGTTNTDTQYF
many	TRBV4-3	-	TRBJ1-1	TGCGCCAGCAGCCAAGATAGGCGGGTTAGCGCTTTCTTT	CASSQDRRVSAFF
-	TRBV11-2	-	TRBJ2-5	TGTGCCAGCAGCATCCAAGAGACCCAGTACTTC	CASSIQETQYF
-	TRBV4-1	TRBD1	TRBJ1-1	TGCGCCAGCAGCCATTTACGGTCAGGGGGGTTAACTGAAGCTTTCTTT	CASSHLRSGGLTEAFF
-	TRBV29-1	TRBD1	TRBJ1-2	TGCAGCACAAGGGGACAGGGAGCTTACCGCTATGGCTACACCTTC	CSTRGQGAYRYGYTF
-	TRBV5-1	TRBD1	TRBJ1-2	TGCGCCAGCAGCTTGGTTCCGGGACAGGACTATGGCTACACCTTC	CASSLVPGQDYGYTF
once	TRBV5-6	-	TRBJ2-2	TGTGCCAGCAGCTTGACACAGGGCGCCACCGGGGAGCTGTTTTTT	CASSLTQGATGELFF
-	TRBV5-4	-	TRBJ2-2	TGTGCCAGCAGCTGGGACGTCGGGCCCGGGGAGCTGTTTTTT	CASSWDVGPGELFF
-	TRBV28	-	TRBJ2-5	TGTGCCAGCAGTTCGTACCAAGAGACCCAGTACTTC	CASSSYQETQYF
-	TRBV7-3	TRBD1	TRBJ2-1	TGTGCCAGCAGTCGACCGGGACAGGGGGTCAATGAGCAGTTCTTC	CASSRPGQGVNEQFF
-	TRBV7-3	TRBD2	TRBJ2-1	TGTGCCAGCAGCCCCGGACTAGCGGGTAACAATGAGCAGTTCTTC	CASSPGLAGNNEQFF
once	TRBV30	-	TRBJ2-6	TGTGCCTGTCAGGGTGTTGGGGCCAACGTCCTGACTTTC	CACQGVGANVLTF
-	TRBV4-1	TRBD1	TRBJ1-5	TGCGCCAGCAGCCAGCTCAGGGGGCCCAGCAATCAGCCCCAGCATTTT	CASSQLRGPSNQPQHF
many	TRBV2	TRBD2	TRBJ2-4	TGTGCCACCCTAGCGGATCTAGCCAAAAACATTCAGTACTTC	CATLADLAKNIQYF
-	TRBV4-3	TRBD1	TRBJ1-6	TGCGCCAGCAGCCCGACGTCAGGGGGACCCTCACCCCTCCACTTT	CASSPTSGGPSPLHF
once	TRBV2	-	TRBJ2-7	TGTGCCAGCAGTTGGACTCTCTACGAGCAGTACTTC	CASSWTLYEQYF
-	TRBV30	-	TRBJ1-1	TGTGCCTGGAGTGTAAATGGGGCCGGTGAAGCTTTCTTT	CAWSVNGAGEAFF
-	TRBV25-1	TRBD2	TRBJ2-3	TGTGCCAGCAGTGAATTAGCGGGGGTCTACACAGATACGCAGTATTTT	CASSELAGVYTDTQYF
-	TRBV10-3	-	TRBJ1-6	TGTGCCATCAGTGCAGGGGTGAATTCACCCCTCCACTTT	CAISAGVNSPLHF
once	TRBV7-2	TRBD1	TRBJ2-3	TGTGCCAGCAGCAGGGACAGGTACTCAGATACGCAGTATTTT	CASSRDRYSDTQYF
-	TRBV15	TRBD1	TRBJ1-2	TGTGCCACCAGCAGAGGACAGGGAGGGGGTTATGGCTACACCTTC	CATSRGQGGGYGYTF
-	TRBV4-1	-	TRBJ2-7	TGCGCCAGCAGCCAAGTTGGGGGCGAGCAGTACTTC	CASSQVGGEQYF
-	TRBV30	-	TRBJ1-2	TGTGCCTGGAACATTATTAACTATGGCTACACCTTC	CAWNIINYGYTF
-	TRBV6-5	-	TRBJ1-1	TGTGCCAGCAGTGGAACAGGGTCGGGGAACACTGAAGCTTTCTTT	CASSGTGSGNTEAFF
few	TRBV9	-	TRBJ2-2	TGTGCCAGCAGCCTGGGGGTTGGGGAGCTGTTTTTT	CASSLGVGELFF
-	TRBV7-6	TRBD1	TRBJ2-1	TGTGCCAGCAGCTTGATGACAGGGCTCCCCTACAATGAGCAGTTCTTC	CASSLMTGLPYNEQFF
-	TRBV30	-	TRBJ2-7	TGTGCCTGGAGTGTGTCGGACAGTCTCTCCGAGCAGTACTTC	CAWSVSDSLSEQYF
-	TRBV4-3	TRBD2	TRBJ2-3	TGCGCCAGCAGCCAGGCTGGACTAGCGGGAGACCGCACAGATACGCAGTATTTT	CASSQAGLAGDRTDTQYF
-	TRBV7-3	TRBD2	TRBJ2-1	TGTGCCAGCAGCTTAGGGGGAGCGGGGTCCTACAATGAGCAGTTCTTC	CASSLGGAGSYNEQFF
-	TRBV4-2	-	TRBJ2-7	TGTGCCAGCAGCCAAGATTCGGGGAAAAACGAGCAGTACTTC	CASSQDSGKNEQYF
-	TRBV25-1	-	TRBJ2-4	TGTGCCAGCAGTGATCCCGGTCGCCAAAACATTCAGTACTTC	CASSDPGRQNIQYF
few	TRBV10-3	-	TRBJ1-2	TGTGCCACCCAGGCCGGAGGGGGCTACACCTTC	CATQAGGGYTF
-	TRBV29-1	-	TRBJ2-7	TGCAGCGTTTCCGTCCTCGTGGGTCTTAGCGAGCAGTACTTC	CSVSVLVGLSEQYF
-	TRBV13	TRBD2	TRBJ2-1	TGTGCCAGCAGCTCTAGCGGGGGTCGGTCCTACAATGAGCAGTTCTTC	CASSSSGGRSYNEQFF
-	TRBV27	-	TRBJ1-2	TGTGCCAGCAGTAAACAGGTTGGGGACTATGGCTACACCTTC	CASSKQVGDYGYTF
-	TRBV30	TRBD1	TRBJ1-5	TGTGCCTGGAGTGGACAGGGGATTCAGCCCCAGCATTTT	CAWSGQGIQPQHF
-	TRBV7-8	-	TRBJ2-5	TGTGCCAGCAGCTTAGGGGAATTGAGGCAAGAGACCCAGTACTTC	CASSLGELRQETQYF
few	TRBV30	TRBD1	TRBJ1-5	TGTGCCTGGAGTCCACAGGGGCCTAGCAATCAGCCCCAGCATTTT	CAWSPQGPSNQPQHF
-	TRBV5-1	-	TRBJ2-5	TGCGCCAGCAGTCTAATGGAGGGGCAGGAGACCCAGTACTTC	CASSLMEGQETQYF